In this sample, the clone carrying this TCR beta chain turned up a few times. What it binds is not known. One end of the junction fails to match germline, which may point to a read error. This sample's RNA came from whole unsorted tissue. Distant lung tissue was collected more than 3 cm away from the tumor edge. The CDR3 totals 10 residues. The data originate from a study of tumor and adjacent non-tumor tissue in lung cancer. As for the study in general: Histology: about a dozen adenocarcinoma, a couple of squamous cell carcinoma, 1 small cell lung cancer. On average, productive TCRbeta reads reached about 4 million per sample.

Notes on the study in general: Tumor repertoires had a smaller top 100 clone share than normal lung.

A modified ARM-PCR protocol with three rounds of nested PCR amplified TCRbeta. Each CDR3 protein gets one entry after TCRdb re-called the multiplex PCR reads with MiXCR. The sample carries 50,000 to 60,000 distinct CDR3 sequences, 74% recorded once. This chain connects TRBV12-3 or TRBV12-4 to TRBJ2-1; D gene unclear. The source of this sequence is a woman in her fifties or sixties with non-small cell lung cancer. The sequenced sample consisted of distant non-tumor lung tissue. CDR3 bases: TGTGCCAGCAGCTACAGTGAGGAGTTCTTC. As protein: CASSYSEEFF.